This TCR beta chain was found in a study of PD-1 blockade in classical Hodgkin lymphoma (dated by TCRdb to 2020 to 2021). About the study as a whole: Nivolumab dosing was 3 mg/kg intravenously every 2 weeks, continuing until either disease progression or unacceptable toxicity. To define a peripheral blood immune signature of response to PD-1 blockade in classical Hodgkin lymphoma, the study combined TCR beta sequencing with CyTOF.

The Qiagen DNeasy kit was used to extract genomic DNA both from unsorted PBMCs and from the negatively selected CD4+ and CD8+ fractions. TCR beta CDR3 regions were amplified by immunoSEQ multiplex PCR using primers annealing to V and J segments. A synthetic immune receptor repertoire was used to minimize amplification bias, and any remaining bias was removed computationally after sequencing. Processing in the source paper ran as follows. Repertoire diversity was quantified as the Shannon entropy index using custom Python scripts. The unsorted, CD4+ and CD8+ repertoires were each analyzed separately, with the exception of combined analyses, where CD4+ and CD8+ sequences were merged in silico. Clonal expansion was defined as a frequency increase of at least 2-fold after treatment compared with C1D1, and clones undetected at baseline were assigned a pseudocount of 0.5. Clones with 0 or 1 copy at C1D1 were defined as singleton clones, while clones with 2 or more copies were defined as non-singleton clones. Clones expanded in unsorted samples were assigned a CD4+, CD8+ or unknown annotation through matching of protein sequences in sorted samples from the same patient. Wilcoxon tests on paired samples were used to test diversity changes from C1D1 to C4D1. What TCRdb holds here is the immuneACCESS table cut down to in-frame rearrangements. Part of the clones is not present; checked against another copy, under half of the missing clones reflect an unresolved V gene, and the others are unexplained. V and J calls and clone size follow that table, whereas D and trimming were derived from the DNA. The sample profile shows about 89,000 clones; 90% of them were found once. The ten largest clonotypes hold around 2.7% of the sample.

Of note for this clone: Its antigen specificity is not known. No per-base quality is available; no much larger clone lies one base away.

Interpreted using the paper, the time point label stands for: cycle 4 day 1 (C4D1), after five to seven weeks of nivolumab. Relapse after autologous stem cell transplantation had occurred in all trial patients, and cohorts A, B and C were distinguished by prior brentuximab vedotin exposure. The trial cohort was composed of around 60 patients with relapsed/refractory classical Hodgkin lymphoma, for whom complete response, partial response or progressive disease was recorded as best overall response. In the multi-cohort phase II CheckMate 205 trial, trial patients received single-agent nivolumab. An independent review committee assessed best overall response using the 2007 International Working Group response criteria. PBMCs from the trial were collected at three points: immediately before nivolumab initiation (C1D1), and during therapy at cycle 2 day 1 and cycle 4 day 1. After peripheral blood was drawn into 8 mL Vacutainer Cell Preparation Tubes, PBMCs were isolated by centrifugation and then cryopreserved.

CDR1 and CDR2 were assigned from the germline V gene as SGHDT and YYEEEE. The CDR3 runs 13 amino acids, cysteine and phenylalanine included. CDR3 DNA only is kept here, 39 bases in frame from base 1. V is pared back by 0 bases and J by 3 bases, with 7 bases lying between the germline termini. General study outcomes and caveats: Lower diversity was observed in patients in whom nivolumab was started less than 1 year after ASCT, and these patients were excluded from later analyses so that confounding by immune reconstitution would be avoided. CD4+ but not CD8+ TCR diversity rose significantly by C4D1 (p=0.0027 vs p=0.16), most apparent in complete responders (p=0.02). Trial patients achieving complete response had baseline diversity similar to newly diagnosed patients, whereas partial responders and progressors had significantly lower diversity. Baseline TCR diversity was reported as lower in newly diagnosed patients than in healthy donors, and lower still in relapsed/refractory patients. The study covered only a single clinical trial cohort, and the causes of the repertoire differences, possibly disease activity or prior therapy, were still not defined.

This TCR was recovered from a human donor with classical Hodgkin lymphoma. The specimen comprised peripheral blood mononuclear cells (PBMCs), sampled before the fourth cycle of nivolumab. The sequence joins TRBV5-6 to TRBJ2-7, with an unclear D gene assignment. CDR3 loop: CASSLGACYEQYF. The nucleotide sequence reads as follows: TGTGCCAGCAGCTTGGGCGCGTGCTACGAGCAGTACTTC.